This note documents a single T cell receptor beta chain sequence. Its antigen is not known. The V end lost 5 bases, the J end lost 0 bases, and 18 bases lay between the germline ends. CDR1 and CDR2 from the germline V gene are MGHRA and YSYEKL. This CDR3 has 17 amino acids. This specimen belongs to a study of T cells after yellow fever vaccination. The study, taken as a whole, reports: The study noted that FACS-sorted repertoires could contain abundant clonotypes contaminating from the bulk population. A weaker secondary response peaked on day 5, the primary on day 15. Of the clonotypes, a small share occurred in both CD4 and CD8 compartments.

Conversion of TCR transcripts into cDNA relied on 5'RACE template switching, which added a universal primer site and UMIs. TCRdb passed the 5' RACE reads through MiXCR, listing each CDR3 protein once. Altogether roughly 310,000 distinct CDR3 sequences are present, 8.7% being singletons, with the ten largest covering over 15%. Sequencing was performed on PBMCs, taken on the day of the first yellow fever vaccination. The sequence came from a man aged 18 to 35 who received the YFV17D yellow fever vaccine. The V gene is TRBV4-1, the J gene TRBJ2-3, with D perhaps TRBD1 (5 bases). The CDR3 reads CASSATAPRTSTDTQYF. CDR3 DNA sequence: TGCGCCAGCAGCGCGACAGCCCCAAGAACTAGCACAGATACGCAGTATTTT.